Here is one TCR beta chain with its context. PBMC were collected before vaccination, two weeks after the third vaccination, and at progression. These data originate in a study of glioma-infiltrating T cells after dendritic cell vaccination. Turning to the study itself: Dendritic cells derived from monocytes and pulsed with autologous tumor lysate formed the vaccine.

Only in-frame clones appear in the TCRdb table, and some are missing; sequencing was by immunoSEQ multiplex PCR. The sample lists about 30,000 clones; approximately 90% were seen once. Specimen: blood, collected before dendritic cell vaccination. The receptor comes from a human donor with glioblastoma.

CDR3 in DNA: TGCGCCAGCAGCTTGACGCCGACAGGGGTCCCTAACACTGAAGCTTTCTTT. Translating it yields CASSLTPTGVPNTEAFF. The chain is built from TRBV5-1 and TRBJ1-1; 8 nucleotides match TRBD1. Germline lookup yields CDR1 SGHRS and CDR2 YFSETQ. The CDR3 sequence is 17 residues long. J gave up 2 bases and V 1 base, and 10 bases lay outside the gene matches.